A selection of T cell receptor beta chains follows, all from one sample in a study of siplizumab effects on memory and regulatory T cells. The method was immunoSEQ multiplex PCR; TCRdb's version includes in-frame clones alone and lacks a portion of them. The sample has about 100,000 clones; approximately 92% are singletons. Source material: CD4+ T cells sorted from blood. The receptors derive from a human donor in good health. Some clones in this sample may be carry-over from other donors' samples. Both conserved end residues are part of each CDR3. Each record gives: CDR3 protein, CDR3 DNA, D gene, clone size, J gene, V gene. A D gene is named only where the DNA matches it firmly. The size of a clone is reported for some rows only, either as once, few or many, or as a class for expanded clones.

CDR3: CASSLNRGWRDEQFF
DNA: TGTGCCAGCAGCCTAAACAGGGGGTGGAGGGATGAGCAGTTCTTC
D: TRBD1
size: .
J: TRBJ2-1
V: TRBV7-3

CDR3: CASSPTASALTYNEQFF
DNA: TGTGCCAGCAGCCCCACAGCTAGCGCCCTTACCTACAATGAGCAGTTCTTC
D: .
size: .
J: TRBJ2-1
V: TRBV28

CDR3: CASSQRTSGYTDTQYF
DNA: TGCGCCAGCAGCCAGAGGACTAGCGGATACACAGATACGCAGTATTTT
D: TRBD2
size: .
J: TRBJ2-3
V: TRBV4-1

CDR3: CAISEGRSTQDQPQHF
DNA: TGTGCCATCAGTGAAGGCAGATCCACGCAGGATCAGCCCCAGCATTTT
D: .
size: .
J: TRBJ1-5
V: TRBV10-3

CDR3: CASSSLGQVSNQPQHF
DNA: TGTGCCAGCAGTTCATTGGGACAGGTTTCCAATCAGCCCCAGCATTTT
D: TRBD1
size: .
J: TRBJ1-5
V: TRBV27

CDR3: CASKGLAAYNEQFF
DNA: TGCGCCAGCAAGGGACTAGCGGCCTACAATGAGCAGTTCTTC
D: TRBD2
size: .
J: TRBJ2-1
V: TRBV23-1

CDR3: CASSLGRYYSNQPQHF
DNA: TGTGCCAGCAGCTTAGGGCGGTATTATAGCAATCAGCCCCAGCATTTT
D: .
size: .
J: TRBJ1-5
V: TRBV7-2

CDR3: CASRPDRRTGELFF
DNA: TGTGCCAGCAGACCGGACAGACGGACCGGGGAGCTGTTTTTT
D: .
size: once
J: TRBJ2-2
V: TRBV7-3

CDR3: CASSSSGYRSYNEQFF
DNA: TGTGCCAGTAGCTCTAGCGGGTACCGCTCCTACAATGAGCAGTTCTTC
D: TRBD2
size: .
J: TRBJ2-1
V: TRBV19

CDR3: CASSDPGAFPHTQYF
DNA: TGTGCCAGCAGCGACCCCGGGGCATTCCCCCATACGCAGTATTTT
D: .
size: .
J: TRBJ2-3
V: TRBV7-2

CDR3: CASSEGIGILISGANVLTF
DNA: TGTGCCAGCAGTGAAGGGATAGGGATACTGATCTCTGGGGCCAACGTCCTGACTTTC
D: .
size: .
J: TRBJ2-6
V: TRBV2

CDR3: CASSEKSDRVAPGNQPQHF
DNA: TGTGCCAGCAGTGAAAAATCAGACAGGGTGGCGCCGGGCAATCAGCCCCAGCATTTT
D: TRBD1
size: .
J: TRBJ1-5
V: TRBV2

CDR3: CASSSKTSGRSHEQYF
DNA: TGTGCCAGCAGCTCCAAGACTAGCGGGAGATCCCACGAGCAGTACTTC
D: TRBD2
size: .
J: TRBJ2-7
V: TRBV7-9

CDR3: CASSLGTGQDGYTF
DNA: TGCGCCAGCAGCTTGGGGACAGGGCAGGATGGCTACACCTTC
D: TRBD1
size: .
J: TRBJ1-2
V: TRBV5-1

CDR3: CASSARGETQYF
DNA: TGTGCCAGCAGTGCAAGGGGGGAGACCCAGTACTTC
D: .
size: .
J: TRBJ2-5
V: TRBV2

CDR3: CASSPVSGNTIYF
DNA: TGCGCCAGCAGCCCAGTCTCTGGAAACACCATATATTTT
D: .
size: .
J: TRBJ1-3
V: TRBV5-1

CDR3: CASSPTIDSSYEQYF
DNA: TGTGCCAGCTCACCGACTATCGACAGCTCGTACGAGCAGTACTTC
D: .
size: .
J: TRBJ2-7
V: TRBV18